This entry concerns a single T cell receptor (beta chain). One end of the junction fails to match germline, which may point to a read error. Germline V CDR1 and CDR2: SNHLY, FYNNEI. The CDR3 loop spans 13 amino acids. Researchers ran the PCR with 60 Vbeta and 13 Jbeta primers. The assay was immunoSEQ multiplex PCR, and TCRdb's table has in-frame clones only and misses some. The sample shows around 150,000 clones, 63% of them seen only once. This entry belongs to a study of cytomegalovirus exposure and HLA in healthy donors. Sequencing was performed on PBMCs. This TCR was sampled from a woman in her fifties or sixties in good health and CMV-seropositive. The rearrangement links TRBV2 to TRBJ2-5; 7 bases fit TRBD1. The CDR3 nucleotides read TGTGCCAGTAGTGACAGGGACCAAGAGACCCAGTACTTC. It is translated as CASSDRDQETQYF.